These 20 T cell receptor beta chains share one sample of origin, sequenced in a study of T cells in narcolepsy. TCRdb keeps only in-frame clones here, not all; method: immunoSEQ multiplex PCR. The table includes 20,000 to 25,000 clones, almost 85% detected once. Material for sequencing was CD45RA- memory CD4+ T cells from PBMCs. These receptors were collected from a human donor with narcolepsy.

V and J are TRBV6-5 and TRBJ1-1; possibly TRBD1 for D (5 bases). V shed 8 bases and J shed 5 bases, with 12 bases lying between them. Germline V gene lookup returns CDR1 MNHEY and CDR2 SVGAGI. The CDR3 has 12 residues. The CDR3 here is CASGRGGTEAFF. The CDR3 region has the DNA TGTGCCAGCGGAAGGGGAGGGACTGAAGCTTTCTTT.

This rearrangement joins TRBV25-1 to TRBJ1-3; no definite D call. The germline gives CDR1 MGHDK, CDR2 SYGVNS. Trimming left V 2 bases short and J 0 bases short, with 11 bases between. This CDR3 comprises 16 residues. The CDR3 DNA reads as TGTGCCAGCAGTGAACGAGGCAGCAACTCTGGAAACACCATATATTTT. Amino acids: CASSERGSNSGNTIYF.

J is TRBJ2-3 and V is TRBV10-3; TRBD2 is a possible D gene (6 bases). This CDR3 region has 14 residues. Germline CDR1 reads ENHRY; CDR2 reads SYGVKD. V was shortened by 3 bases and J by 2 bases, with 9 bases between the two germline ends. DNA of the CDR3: TGTGCCATCAGTGATAGCGGATACACAGATACGCAGTATTTT. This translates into CAISDSGYTDTQYF.

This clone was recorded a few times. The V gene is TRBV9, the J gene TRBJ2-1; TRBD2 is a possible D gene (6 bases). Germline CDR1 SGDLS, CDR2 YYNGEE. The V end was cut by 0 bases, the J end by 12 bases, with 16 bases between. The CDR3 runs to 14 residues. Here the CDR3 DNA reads TGTGCCAGCAGCGTAGCGGGGGACGTCAGGACGCAGTTCTTC. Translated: CASSVAGDVRTQFF.

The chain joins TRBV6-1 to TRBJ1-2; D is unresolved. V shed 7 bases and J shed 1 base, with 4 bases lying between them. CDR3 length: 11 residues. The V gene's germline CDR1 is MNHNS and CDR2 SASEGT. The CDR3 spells CASTFNYGYTF. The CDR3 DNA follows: TGTGCCAGCACATTTAACTATGGCTACACCTTC.

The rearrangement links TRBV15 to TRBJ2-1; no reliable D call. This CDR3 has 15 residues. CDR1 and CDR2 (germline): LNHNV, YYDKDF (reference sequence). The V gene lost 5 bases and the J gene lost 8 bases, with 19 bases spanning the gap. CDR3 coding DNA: TGTGCCACCAGCCCCGATACACTTGGTAACGATGAGCAGTTCTTC. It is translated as CATSPDTLGNDEQFF.

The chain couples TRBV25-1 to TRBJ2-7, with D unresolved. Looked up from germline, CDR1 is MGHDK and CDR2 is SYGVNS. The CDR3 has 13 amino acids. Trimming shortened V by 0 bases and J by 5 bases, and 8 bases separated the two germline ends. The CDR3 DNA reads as TGTGCCAGCAGTGAATATGTGGGGAACGAGCAGTACTTC. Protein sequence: CASSEYVGNEQYF.

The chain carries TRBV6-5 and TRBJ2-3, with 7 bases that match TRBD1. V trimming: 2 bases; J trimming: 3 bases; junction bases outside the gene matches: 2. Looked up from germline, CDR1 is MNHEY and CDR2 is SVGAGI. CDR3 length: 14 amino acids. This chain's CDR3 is CASSYDRETDTQYF. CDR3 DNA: TGTGCCAGCAGTTACGACAGGGAGACAGATACGCAGTATTTT.

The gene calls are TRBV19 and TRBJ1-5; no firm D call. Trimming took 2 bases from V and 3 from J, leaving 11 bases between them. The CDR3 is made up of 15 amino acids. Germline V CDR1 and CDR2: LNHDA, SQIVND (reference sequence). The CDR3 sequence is CASSIPDGYNQPQHF. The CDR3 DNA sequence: TGTGCCAGTAGTATACCCGACGGATACAATCAGCCCCAGCATTTT.

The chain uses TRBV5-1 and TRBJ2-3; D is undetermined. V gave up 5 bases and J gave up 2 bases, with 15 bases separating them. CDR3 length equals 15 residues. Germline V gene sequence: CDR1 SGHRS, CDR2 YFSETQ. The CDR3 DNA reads TGCGCCAGCAGGGCAAACGCGGACCTCACAGATACGCAGTATTTT. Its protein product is CASRANADLTDTQYF.

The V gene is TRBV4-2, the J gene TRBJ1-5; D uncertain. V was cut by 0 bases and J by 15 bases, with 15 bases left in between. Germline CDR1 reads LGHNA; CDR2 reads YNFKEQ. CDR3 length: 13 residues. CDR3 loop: CASSQDQALVRHF. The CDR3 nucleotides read TGTGCCAGCAGCCAAGATCAGGCCCTGGTGAGGCATTTT.

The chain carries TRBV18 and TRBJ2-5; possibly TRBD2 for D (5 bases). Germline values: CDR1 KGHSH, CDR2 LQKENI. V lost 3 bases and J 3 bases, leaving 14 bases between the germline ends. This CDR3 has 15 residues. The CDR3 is CASSPLPEAKETQYF. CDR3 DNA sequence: TGTGCCAGCTCACCGCTACCGGAGGCCAAAGAGACCCAGTACTTC.

The CDR3 bases are TGTGCCAGCAGCGTGGGGGTTCCTCCCTACGAGCAGTACTTC. Amino acids: CASSVGVPPYEQYF. The J gene is TRBJ2-7, the V gene TRBV9; D is possibly TRBD1 or TRBD2 (5 bases each). Per germline, CDR1 SGDLS and CDR2 YYNGEE. The CDR3 length is 14 residues. Trimming took off 2 bases at V and 2 bases at J, with 11 bases between the two ends.

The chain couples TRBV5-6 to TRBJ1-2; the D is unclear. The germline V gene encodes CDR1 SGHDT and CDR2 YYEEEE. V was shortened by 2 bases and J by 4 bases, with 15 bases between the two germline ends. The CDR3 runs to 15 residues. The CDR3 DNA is TGTGCCAGCAGCTTCGACTCCAGACCAAGCTATGGCTACACCTTC. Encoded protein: CASSFDSRPSYGYTF.

The CDR3 loop reads CASSLADFYEQYF. CDR3 in DNA: TGTGCCAGCAGCTTAGCGGACTTCTACGAGCAGTACTTC. V and J are TRBV7-8 and TRBJ2-7, with D maybe TRBD2 (5 bases). This CDR3 spans 13 amino acids. Germline V gene lookup returns CDR1 SGHVS and CDR2 FQNEAQ. The V end lost 0 bases, the J end lost 3 bases, and 6 bases lay between the germline ends. Based on the CDR3 plus reference TRBV7-8 and TRBJ2-7, the full variable domain is GAGVSQSPRYKVAKRGQDVALRCDPISGHVSLFWYQQALGQGPEFLTYFQNEAQLDKSGLPSDRFFAERPEGSVSTLKIQRTQQEDSAVYLCASSLADFYEQYFGPGTRLTVT.

The DNA of the CDR3 is TGTGCCAGTAGCGATATAGTGCCCCCAGTGTCAGATACGCAGTATTTT. Encoded protein: CASSDIVPPVSDTQYF. V usage is TRBV19 and J usage is TRBJ2-3; D not resolved. In germline, CDR1 is LNHDA, CDR2 SQIVND (reference sequence). V lost 6 bases to trimming and J lost 4 bases, with 20 bases between them. The CDR3 length is 16 residues.

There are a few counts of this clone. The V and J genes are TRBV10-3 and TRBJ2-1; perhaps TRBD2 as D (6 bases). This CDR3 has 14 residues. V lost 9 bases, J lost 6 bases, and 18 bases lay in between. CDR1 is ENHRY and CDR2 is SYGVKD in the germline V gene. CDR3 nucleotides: TGTGCCATTACCCTCGGGGGAGACGCCAATGAGCAGTTCTTC. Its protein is CAITLGGDANEQFF.

Here the CDR3 DNA reads TGTGCCAGCAGTCTTAGGACAGGGAAGGAACAGCCCCAGCATTTT. Translation: CASSLRTGKEQPQHF. The chain carries TRBV2 and TRBJ1-5; 8 bases line up with TRBD1. Germline-derived CDR1 and CDR2 are SNHLY and FYNNEI. CDR3 length: 15 residues. Trimming took 5 bases from V and 7 from J; bases not matched to a gene: 10.

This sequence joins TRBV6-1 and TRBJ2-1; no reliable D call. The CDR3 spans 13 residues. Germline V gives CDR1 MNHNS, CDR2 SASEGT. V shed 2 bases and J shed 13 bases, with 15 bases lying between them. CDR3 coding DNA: TGTGCCAGCAGTGAAAGGATCTTAGTGGGACAGTTCTTC. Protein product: CASSERILVGQFF.

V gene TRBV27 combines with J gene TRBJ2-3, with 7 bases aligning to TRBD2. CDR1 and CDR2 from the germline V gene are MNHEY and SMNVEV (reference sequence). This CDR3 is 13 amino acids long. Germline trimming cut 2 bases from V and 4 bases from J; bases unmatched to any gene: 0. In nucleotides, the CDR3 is TGTGCCAGCAGTTTACTAGCGGCAGATACGCAGTATTTT. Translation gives CASSLLAADTQYF.